This T cell receptor beta chain was captured in a study of response to subunit inactivated influenza vaccine. Study-wide points: The authors suggested that every seasonal influenza vaccination recruits few new T cells.

Each CDR3 protein is one row after TCRdb ran MiXCR on the RT-PCR reads. This sample carries hundreds of thousands of distinct CDR3 sequences, around 14% of them seen once, and the ten largest clones take 5.5% to 7%. Per germline, CDR1 LNHNV and CDR2 YYDKDF (reference sequence). The length of the CDR3 is 14 residues. V shed 0 bases and J shed 8 bases, with 13 bases lying between them. This clonotype was found a few times. Its target is not known. This sample comprised PBMCs from blood, obtained 14 to 15 days before vaccination. The chain joins TRBV15 to TRBJ1-2, with no clear D. The TCR sequence derives from a man aged 45-65 years who received an inactivated influenza vaccine. The CDR3 sequence is CATSRDLRLGGYTF. CDR3 nucleotide sequence: TGTGCCACCAGCAGAGATCTTCGGTTAGGAGGCTACACCTTC.